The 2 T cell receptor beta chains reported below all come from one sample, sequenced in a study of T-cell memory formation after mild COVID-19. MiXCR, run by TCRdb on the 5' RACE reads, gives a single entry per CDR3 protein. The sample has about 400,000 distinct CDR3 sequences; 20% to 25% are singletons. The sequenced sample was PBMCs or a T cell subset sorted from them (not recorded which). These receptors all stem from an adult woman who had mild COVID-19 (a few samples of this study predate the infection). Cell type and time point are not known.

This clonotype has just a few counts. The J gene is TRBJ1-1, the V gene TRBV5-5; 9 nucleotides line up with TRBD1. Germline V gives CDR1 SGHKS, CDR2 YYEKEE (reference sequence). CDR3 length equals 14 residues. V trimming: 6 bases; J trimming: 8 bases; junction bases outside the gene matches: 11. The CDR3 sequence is CASIPGTGSTEAFF. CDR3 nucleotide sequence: TGTGCCAGCATCCCCGGGACAGGGAGCACGGAAGCTTTCTTT.

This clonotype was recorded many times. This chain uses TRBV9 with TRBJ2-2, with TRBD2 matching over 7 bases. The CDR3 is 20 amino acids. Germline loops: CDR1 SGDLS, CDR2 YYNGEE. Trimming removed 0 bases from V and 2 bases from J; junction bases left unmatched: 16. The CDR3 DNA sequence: TGTGCCAGCAGCGTAGCACATCGGGGTGTGCCTAGCGGTAACACCGGGGAGCTGTTTTTT. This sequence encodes CASSVAHRGVPSGNTGELFF.